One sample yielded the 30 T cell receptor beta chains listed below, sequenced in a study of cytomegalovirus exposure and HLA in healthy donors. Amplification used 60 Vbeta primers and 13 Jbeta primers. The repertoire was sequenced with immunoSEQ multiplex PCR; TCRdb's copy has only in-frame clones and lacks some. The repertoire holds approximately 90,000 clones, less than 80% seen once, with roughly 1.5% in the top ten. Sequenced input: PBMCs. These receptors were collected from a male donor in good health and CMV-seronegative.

CDR3 sequence (DNA): TGCGCCAGCGCCTCGAGCGGGGGTACAACCGGGGAGCTGTTTTTT. Protein: CASASSGGTTGELFF. The rearrangement uses TRBV10-2 and TRBJ2-2, with 8 bases fitting TRBD2. V shed 8 bases, J shed 5 bases, and the junction held 10 bases outside the gene matches. This CDR3 is 15 amino acids long. Germline assignment: CDR1 WSHSY and CDR2 SAAADI.

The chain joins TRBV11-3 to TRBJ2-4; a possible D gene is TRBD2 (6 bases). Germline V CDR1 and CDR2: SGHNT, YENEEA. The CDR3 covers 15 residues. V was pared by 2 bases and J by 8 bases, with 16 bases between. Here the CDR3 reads CASSLRAGPQHIQYF. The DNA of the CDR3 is TGTGCCAGCAGCTTAAGAGCGGGTCCCCAACACATTCAGTACTTC.

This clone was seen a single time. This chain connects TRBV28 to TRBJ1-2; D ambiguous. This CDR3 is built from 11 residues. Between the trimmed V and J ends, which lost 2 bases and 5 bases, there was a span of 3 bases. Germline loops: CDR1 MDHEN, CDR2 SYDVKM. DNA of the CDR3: TGTGCCAGCAGTTTACGTTATGGCTACACCTTC. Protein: CASSLRYGYTF.

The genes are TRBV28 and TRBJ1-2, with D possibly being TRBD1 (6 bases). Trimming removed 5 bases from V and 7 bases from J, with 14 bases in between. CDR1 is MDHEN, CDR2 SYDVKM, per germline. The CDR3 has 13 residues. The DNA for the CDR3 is TGTGCCAGCAGTCCCACAGGGCAGAGTGGCTACACCTTC. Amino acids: CASSPTGQSGYTF.

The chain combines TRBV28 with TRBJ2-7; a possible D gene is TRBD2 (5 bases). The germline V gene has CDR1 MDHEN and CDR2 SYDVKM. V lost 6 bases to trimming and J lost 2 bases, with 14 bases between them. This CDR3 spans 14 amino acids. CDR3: CASSYLRGPYEQYF. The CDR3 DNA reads TGTGCCAGCAGCTACCTACGGGGTCCCTACGAGCAGTACTTC.

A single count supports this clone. CDR3 protein: CASAPSGGASDTQYF. CDR3 nucleotides: TGTGCCAGCGCACCTAGCGGGGGGGCGTCAGATACGCAGTATTTT. The J gene is TRBJ2-3, the V gene TRBV6-5; 12 bases match TRBD2. Germline V CDR1 and CDR2: MNHEY, SVGAGI. J gave up 4 bases and V 8 bases, and 7 bases lay outside the gene matches. There are 15 residues in the CDR3.

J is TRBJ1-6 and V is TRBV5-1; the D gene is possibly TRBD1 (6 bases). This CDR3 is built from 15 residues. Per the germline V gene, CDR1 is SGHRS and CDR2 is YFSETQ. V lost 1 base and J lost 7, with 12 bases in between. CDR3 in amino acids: CASSLRWQGNSPLHF. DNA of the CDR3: TGCGCCAGCAGCTTGCGGTGGCAGGGGAATTCACCCCTCCACTTT.

The DNA of the CDR3 is TGTGCCAGCAGCAAGACTAGCTCCTACGAGCAGTACTTC. Protein sequence: CASSKTSSYEQYF. The chain couples TRBV9 to TRBJ2-7; a possible D gene is TRBD2 (6 bases). CDR1 and CDR2 (germline): SGDLS, YYNGEE. This CDR3 comprises 13 residues. With 4 bases removed from V and 0 bases from J, the gap between germline ends came to 8 bases.

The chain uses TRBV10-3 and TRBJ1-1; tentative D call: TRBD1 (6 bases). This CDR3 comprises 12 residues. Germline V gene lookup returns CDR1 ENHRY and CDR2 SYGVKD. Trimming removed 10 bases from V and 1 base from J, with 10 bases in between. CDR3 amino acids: CATQGRNTEAFF. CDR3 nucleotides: TGTGCCACGCAGGGGAGGAACACTGAAGCTTTCTTT.

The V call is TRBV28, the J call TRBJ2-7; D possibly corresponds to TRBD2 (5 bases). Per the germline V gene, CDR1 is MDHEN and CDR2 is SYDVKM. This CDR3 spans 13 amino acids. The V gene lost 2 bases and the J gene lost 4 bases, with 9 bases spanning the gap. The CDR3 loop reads CASSLTGTYEQYF. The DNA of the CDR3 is TGTGCCAGCAGTTTAACGGGAACTTACGAGCAGTACTTC.

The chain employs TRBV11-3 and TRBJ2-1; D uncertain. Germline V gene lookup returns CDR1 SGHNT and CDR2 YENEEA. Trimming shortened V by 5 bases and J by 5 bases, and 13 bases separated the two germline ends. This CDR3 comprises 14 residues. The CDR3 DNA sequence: TGTGCCAGCAGCCCGTCTCAAAGCCACAATGAGCAGTTCTTC. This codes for CASSPSQSHNEQFF.

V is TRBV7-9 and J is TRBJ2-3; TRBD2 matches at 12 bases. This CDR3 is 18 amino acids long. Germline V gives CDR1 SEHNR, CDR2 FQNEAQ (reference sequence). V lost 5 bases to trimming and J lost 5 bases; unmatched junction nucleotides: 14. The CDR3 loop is CASSLTPLAGGPGDTQYF. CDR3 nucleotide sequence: TGTGCCAGCAGCCTAACTCCTCTAGCGGGAGGGCCCGGAGATACGCAGTATTTT.

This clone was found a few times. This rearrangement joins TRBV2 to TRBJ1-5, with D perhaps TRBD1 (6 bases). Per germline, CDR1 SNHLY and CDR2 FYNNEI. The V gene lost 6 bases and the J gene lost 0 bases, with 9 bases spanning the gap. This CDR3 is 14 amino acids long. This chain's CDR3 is CASRTGHSNQPQHF. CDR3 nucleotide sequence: TGTGCCAGCAGGACAGGACATAGCAATCAGCCCCAGCATTTT.

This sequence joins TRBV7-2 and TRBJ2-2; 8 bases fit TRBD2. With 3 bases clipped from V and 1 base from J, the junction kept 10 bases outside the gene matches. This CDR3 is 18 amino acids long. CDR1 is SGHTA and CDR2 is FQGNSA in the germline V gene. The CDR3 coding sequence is TGTGCCAGCAGCTTTCCTAAGCGGGGGAGCTTGAACACCGGGGAGCTGTTTTTT. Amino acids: CASSFPKRGSLNTGELFF.

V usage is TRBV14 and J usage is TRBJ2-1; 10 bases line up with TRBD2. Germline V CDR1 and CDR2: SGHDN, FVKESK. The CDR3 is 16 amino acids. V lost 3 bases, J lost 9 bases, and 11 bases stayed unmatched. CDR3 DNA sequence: TGTGCCAGCAGCCAGATTGGTCTAGCGGGAGCAGGTGAGCAGTTCTTC. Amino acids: CASSQIGLAGAGEQFF.

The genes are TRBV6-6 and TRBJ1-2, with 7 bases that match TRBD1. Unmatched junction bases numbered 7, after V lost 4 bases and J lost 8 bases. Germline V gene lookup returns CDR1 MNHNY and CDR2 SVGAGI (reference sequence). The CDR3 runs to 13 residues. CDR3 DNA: TGTGCCAGCAGTTCAAAGGGGGCGAAGGGCTACACCTTC. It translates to CASSSKGAKGYTF.

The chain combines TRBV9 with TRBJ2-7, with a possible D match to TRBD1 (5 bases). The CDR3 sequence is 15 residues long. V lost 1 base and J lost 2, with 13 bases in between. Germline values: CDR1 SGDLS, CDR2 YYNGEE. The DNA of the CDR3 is TGTGCCAGCAGCGTACATTCAGGGTTGGCCTACGAGCAGTACTTC. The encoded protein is CASSVHSGLAYEQYF.

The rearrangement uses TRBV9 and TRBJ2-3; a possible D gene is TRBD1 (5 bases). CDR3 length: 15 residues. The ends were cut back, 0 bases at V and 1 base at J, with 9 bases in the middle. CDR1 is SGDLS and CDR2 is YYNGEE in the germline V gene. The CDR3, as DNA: TGTGCCAGCAGCGTAGACCCGACAGGCACAGATACGCAGTATTTT. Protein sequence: CASSVDPTGTDTQYF. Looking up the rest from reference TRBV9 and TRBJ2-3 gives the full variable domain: DSGVTQTPKHLITATGQRVTLRCSPRSGDLSVYWYQQSLDQGLQFLIQYYNGEERAKGNILERFSAQQFPDLHSELNLSSLELGDSALYFCASSVDPTGTDTQYFGPGTRLTVL.

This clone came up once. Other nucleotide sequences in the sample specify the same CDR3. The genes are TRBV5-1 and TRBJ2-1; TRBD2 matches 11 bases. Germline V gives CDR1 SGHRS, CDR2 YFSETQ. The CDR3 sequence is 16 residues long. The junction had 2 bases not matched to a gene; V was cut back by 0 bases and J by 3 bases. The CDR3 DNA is TGCGCCAGCAGCTTGGACGGGACTAGCGGCTACAATGAGCAGTTCTTC. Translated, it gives CASSLDGTSGYNEQFF.

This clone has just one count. The CDR3 DNA reads as TGTGCCAGCAGTGACACAGGGTCCAAAAACATTCAGTACTTC. Protein sequence: CASSDTGSKNIQYF. J is TRBJ2-4 and V is TRBV25-1; a possible D gene is TRBD1 (6 bases). Looked up from germline, CDR1 is MGHDK and CDR2 is SYGVNS. The V end was cut by 3 bases, the J end by 2 bases, with 8 bases between. CDR3 length: 14 amino acids.

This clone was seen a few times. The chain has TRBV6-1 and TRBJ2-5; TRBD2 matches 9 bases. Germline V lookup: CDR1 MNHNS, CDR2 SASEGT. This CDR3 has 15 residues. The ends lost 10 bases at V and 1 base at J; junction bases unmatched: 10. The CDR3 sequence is CATSSGLASQETQYF. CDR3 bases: TGTGCCACCTCATCAGGACTAGCGAGCCAAGAGACCCAGTACTTC.

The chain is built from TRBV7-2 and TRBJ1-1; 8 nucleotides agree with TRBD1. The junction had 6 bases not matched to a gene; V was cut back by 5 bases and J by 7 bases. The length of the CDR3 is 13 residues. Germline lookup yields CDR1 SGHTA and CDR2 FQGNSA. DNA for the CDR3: TGTGCCAGCAGCCCCCCCGACAGGGGTGAAGCTTTCTTT. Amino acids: CASSPPDRGEAFF.

The CDR3 bases are TGTGCCATCAGTGAGTCAGGGACAGGGATCGAGACCCAGTACTTC. Its translation is CAISESGTGIETQYF. The rearrangement uses TRBV10-3 and TRBJ2-5; TRBD1 matches at 9 bases. The germline V gene has CDR1 ENHRY and CDR2 SYGVKD. After removal of 0 bases from V and 5 bases from J, the junction contained 4 bases not matched to a gene. This CDR3 region has 15 residues.

This CDR3 reads CASSLDRAYEQYF. The CDR3 bases are TGTGCCAGCAGCTTGGACAGGGCCTACGAGCAGTACTTC. This chain connects TRBV5-6 to TRBJ2-7; TRBD1 might be the D (6 bases). With 0 bases removed from V and 2 bases from J, the gap between germline ends came to 6 bases. CDR1 is SGHDT, CDR2 YYEEEE, per germline. CDR3 length: 13 amino acids.

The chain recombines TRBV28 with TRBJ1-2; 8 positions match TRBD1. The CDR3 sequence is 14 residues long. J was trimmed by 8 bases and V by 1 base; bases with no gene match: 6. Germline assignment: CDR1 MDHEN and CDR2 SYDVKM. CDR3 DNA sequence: TGTGCCAGCAGTTTATCCACACAGGGGGGAGGCTACACCTTC. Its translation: CASSLSTQGGGYTF.

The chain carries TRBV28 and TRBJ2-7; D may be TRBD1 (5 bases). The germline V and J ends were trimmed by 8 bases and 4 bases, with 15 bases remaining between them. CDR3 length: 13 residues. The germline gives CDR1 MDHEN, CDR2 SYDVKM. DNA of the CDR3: TGTGCCAGCCGTCCCCCAGGGTCTTACGAGCAGTACTTC. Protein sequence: CASRPPGSYEQYF.

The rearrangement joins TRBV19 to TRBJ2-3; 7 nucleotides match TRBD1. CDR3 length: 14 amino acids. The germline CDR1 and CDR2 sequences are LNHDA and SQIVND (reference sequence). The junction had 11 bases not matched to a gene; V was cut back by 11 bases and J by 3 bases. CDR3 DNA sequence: TGTGCCTCCCGGACAGGAGGCGATACAGATACGCAGTATTTT. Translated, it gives CASRTGGDTDTQYF.

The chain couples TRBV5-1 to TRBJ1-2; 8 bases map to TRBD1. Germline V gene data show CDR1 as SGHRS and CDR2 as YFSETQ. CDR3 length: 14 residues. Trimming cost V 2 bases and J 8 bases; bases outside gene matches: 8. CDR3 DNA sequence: TGCGCCAGCAGCTTAACAGGGGGTTCGGAAGGCTACACCTTC. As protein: CASSLTGGSEGYTF.

The CDR3 nucleotides are TGTGCCAGCAGCCCCTGGGGGGGCGCGGACGGAAACACCATATATTTT. This gives the protein CASSPWGGADGNTIYF. The chain combines TRBV9 with TRBJ1-3; perhaps TRBD1 as D (6 bases). Germline CDR1 SGDLS, CDR2 YYNGEE. The V end lost 4 bases, the J end lost 4 bases, and 18 bases lay between the germline ends. The CDR3 spans 16 residues.

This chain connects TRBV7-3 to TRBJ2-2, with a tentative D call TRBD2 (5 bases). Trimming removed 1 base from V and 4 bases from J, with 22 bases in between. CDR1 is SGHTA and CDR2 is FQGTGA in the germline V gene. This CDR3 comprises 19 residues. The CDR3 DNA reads TGTGCCAGCAGCTTAATAGCCGGACGGGGTGGGCCCTCCACCGGGGAGCTGTTTTTT. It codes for CASSLIAGRGGPSTGELFF.